The sequence of this T cell receptor beta chain was determined in a study of T cells in Graves' hyperthyroidism and ophthalmopathy. Study conclusions and caveats: Most clonotypes expanded in thyroid above 0.001 were likewise present in blood.

A note on this clonotype: Its cognate antigen is unknown.

RNA transcripts gave rise to amplified TCR beta CDR3 regions. First-round RT-PCR of the TCR CDR3 relied on the HTBI primer set. One entry per CDR3 protein, called by TCRdb with MiXCR from the multiplex PCR reads. The table includes under 650,000 distinct CDR3 sequences, around 16% detected once. Germline V CDR1 and CDR2: SGHRS, YFSETQ. V shed 4 bases, J shed 5 bases, and the junction held 11 bases outside the gene matches. There are 16 residues in the CDR3. Uncontrolled infection, other autoimmune disease, pregnancy or lactation disqualified patients from enrolment. The V and J genes are TRBV5-1 and TRBJ1-4; 7 bases match TRBD1. Sequencing was performed on blood. The sequence derives from a woman in her 30s with Graves' hyperthyroidism. The CDR3: CASSLTPPRGNEKLFF. The CDR3 DNA is TGCGCCAGCAGCCTAACGCCGCCCAGGGGGAATGAAAAACTGTTTTTT.